Below, 7 T cell receptor beta chains from the same sample are listed, as sequenced in a study of metastatic and nonmetastatic thyroid tumors. TCRdb re-called the PCR reads via MiXCR. The table lists about 16,000 clones, 31% of them singletons, with roughly a tenth in the top ten. There were no patients who had received any treatment before thyroid surgery. Sequencing was carried out using blood. These TCRs come from a female donor with papillary thyroid cancer or a benign thyroid nodule (not recorded which). Some clones in this sample may be carry-over from other donors' samples.

In this sample, this clone is medium-sized (0.01 to 0.1%). The chain recombines TRBV10-3 with TRBJ2-3, with 7 bases lining up with TRBD2. This CDR3 region has 15 residues. The germline gives CDR1 ENHRY, CDR2 SYGVKD. J gave up 1 base and V 0 bases, and 1 base lay outside the gene matches. For the CDR3, the DNA is TGTGCCATCAGTGAGTCGGGGGGGGGCACAGATACGCAGTATTTT. Translation: CAISESGGGTDTQYF.

The rearrangement links TRBV7-9 to TRBJ1-6, with D unclear. The CDR3 contains 15 residues. The germline V gene encodes CDR1 SEHNR and CDR2 FQNEAQ (reference sequence). With 1 base removed from V and 5 bases from J, the gap between germline ends came to 9 bases. CDR3 sequence reads: CASSLEAGNNSPLHF. CDR3 coding DNA: TGTGCCAGCAGCTTAGAGGCAGGAAATAATTCACCCCTCCACTTT.

This clone was recorded at least ten times. This may be a read error, as it is one base from a much larger clone. The rearrangement uses TRBV6-4 and TRBJ1-6; a possible D gene is TRBD1 (5 bases). The germline V gene has CDR1 MRHNA and CDR2 SNTAGT. The CDR3 is 13 amino acids. The V end was cut by 4 bases, the J end by 13 bases, with 14 bases between. The CDR3 DNA reads TGTGCCAGCAGTGGCTCCCAGGGTGCTCCCCTCCACTTT. Translated: CASSGSQGAPLHF.

This clone was seen once. A single base separates this from a much larger clone, so it may be a read error. The chain employs TRBV5-6 and TRBJ1-1, with unresolved D. Trimming removed 0 bases from V and 3 bases from J, with 12 bases in between. In germline, CDR1 is SGHDT, CDR2 YYEEEE. The CDR3 totals 15 residues. CDR3 nucleotides: TGTGCCAGCAGCTTGGAATGGTATTTCGACACTGAAGCTTTCTTT. Protein product: CASSLEWYFDTEAFF. The whole variable domain, filled in from reference TRBV5-6 and TRBJ1-1, reads DAGVTQSPTHLIKTRGQQVTLRCSPKSGHDTVSWYQQALGQGPQFIFQYYEEEERQRGNFPDRFSGHQFPNYSSELNVNALLLGDSALYLCASSLEWYFDTEAFFGQGTRLTVV.

In its sample, this clone was seen once. The CDR3 DNA reads as TGTGCCAGCAGCCCTCTTTTGGGCTTTAGCGTTGGGGGGGGCGACGAGCAGTACTTC. As protein: CASSPLLGFSVGGGDEQYF. This rearrangement joins TRBV11-2 to TRBJ2-7; D may be TRBD2 (7 bases). The V end was cut by 5 bases, the J end by 5 bases, with 31 bases between. Germline V gene data show CDR1 as SGHAT and CDR2 as FQNNGV. The CDR3 contains 19 residues.

This clone was observed a single time. This chain connects TRBV18 to TRBJ2-7, with TRBD1 identical over 7 bases. This CDR3 has 12 amino acids. Germline CDR1 and CDR2: KGHSH and LQKENI. V lost 3 bases, J lost 6 bases, and 2 bases stayed unmatched. CDR3 residues: CASSPTGVEQYF. In nucleotides, the CDR3 is TGTGCCAGCTCACCTACAGGGGTCGAGCAGTACTTC.

Within the sample, this clone is medium-sized (0.01 to 0.1%). This CDR3 is CASSLEGWGRTEAFF. In DNA, the CDR3 is TGTGCCAGCAGTTTAGAGGGGTGGGGGCGGACTGAAGCTTTCTTT. The chain carries TRBV27 and TRBJ1-1; D is possibly TRBD1 (6 bases). Germline CDR1 is MNHEY and CDR2 is SMNVEV (reference sequence). The CDR3 extends over 15 amino acids. With 2 bases removed from V and 5 bases from J, the gap between germline ends came to 15 bases.